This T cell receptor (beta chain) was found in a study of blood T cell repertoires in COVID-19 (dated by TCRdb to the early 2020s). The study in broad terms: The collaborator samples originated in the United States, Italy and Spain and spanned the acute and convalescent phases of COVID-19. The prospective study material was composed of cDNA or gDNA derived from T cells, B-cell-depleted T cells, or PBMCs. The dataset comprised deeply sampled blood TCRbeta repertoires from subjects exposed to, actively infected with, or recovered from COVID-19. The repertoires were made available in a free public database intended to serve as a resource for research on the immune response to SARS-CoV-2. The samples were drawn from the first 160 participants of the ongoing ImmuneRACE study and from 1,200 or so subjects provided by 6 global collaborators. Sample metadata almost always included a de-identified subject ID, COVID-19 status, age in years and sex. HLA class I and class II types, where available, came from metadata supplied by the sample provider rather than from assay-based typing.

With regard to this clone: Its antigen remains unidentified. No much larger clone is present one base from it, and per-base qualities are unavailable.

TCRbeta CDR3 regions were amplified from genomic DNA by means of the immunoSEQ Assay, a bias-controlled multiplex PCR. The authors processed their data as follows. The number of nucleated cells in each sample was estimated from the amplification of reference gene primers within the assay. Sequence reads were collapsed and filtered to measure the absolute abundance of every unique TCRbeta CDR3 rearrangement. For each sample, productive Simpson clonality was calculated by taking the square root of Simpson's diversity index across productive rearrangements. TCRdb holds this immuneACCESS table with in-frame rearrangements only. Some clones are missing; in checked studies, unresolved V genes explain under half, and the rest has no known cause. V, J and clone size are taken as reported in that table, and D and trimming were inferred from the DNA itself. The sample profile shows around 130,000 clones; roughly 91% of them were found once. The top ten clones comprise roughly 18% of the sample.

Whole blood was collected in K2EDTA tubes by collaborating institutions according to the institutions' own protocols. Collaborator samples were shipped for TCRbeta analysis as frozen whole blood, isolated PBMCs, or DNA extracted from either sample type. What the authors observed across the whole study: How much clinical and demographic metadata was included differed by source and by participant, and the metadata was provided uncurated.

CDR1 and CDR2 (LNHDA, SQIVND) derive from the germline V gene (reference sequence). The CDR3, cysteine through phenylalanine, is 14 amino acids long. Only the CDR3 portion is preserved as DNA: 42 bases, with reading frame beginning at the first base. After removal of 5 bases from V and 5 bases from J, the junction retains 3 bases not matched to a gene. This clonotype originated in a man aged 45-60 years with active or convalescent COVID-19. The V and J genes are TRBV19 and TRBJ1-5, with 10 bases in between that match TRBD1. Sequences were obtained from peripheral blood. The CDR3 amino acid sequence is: CASSRGTGDQPQHF. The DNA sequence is TGTGCCAGTAGTCGGGGGACAGGGGATCAGCCCCAGCATTTT.